This T cell receptor beta chain was captured by sequencing in a study of blood T cell repertoires in COVID-19. Clones were sequenced by immunoSEQ multiplex PCR, and TCRdb holds only the in-frame ones, with some missing. The sample records 380,000 or so clones, around 89% being singletons. The receptor was isolated from a man aged 35 to 55 with acute or convalescent COVID-19. Sequencing was carried out using peripheral blood.

CDR3 bases: TGTGCCAGCAGCTTGGTCACAGCCATGAGCTCTGGAAACACCATATATTTT. It specifies CASSLVTAMSSGNTIYF. The chain is built from TRBV5-6 and TRBJ1-3, with D hard to call. In germline, CDR1 is SGHDT, CDR2 YYEEEE. The CDR3 covers 17 residues. V lost 0 bases and J 0 bases, leaving 13 bases between the germline ends.